This TCR beta chain was profiled in a study of blood T cell repertoires in COVID-19. In the study overall: COVID-19 samples from acute and convalescent phases originated in the United States, Italy and Spain. T cells, B-cell-depleted T cells, or PBMCs supplied cDNA or gDNA.

Using immunoSEQ multiplex PCR, the repertoire was profiled, and TCRdb retains in-frame clones only, with some absent. This sample has about 190,000 clones, with roughly 77% found just once. The cohort comprised adults aged about 18 to 100 years residing in approximately 25 US areas. Grouping used clinical history reported by participants in a survey and questionnaire. Germline CDR1 and CDR2: KGHSH and LQKENI. V lost 2 bases to trimming and J lost 1 base, with 11 bases between them. This CDR3 contains 15 residues. The chain recombines TRBV18 with TRBJ1-1; no reliable D call. The receptor was isolated from a woman in her forties or fifties with acute COVID-19. The sequencing sample was made of PBMCs or T cells enriched from blood (not recorded which). CDR3 sequence (DNA): TGTGCCAGCTCACCATTGGCGGCCGAGAACACTGAAGCTTTCTTT. It specifies CASSPLAAENTEAFF.